The present T cell receptor (beta chain) was sequenced within a study of T-cell reconstitution after alpha-beta-depleted transplantation in children. General study results and limits: Some patients' high day-60 TCRbeta diversity was traced to surviving recipient T cells and thymic progenitors. Approximately two months post-transplant, alpha-beta T cells reportedly originated from several hundred expanded graft clones. Newly generated T cells supplied most T-cell counts and diversity one year post-transplant.

TCRbeta library preparation incorporated unique molecular identifiers. One entry per CDR3 protein results from TCRdb running MiXCR on the PCR reads. This table has almost 500,000 distinct CDR3 sequences, roughly a tenth appearing once. As concerns this clonotype: Its antigen is unknown.

Sample: PBMCs, taken before TCRalphabeta/CD19-depleted stem cell transplant. This clonotype was obtained from a child between 2 and 9 years old with inherited bone marrow failure, due to receive a stem cell transplant.

The CDR3 region has the DNA TGTGCCAGCAGCTTGTTGGCCGAAAACAACTATGGCTACACCTTC. Translated: CASSLLAENNYGYTF. The gene calls are TRBV7-8 and TRBJ1-2, with no clear D. Germline-derived CDR1 and CDR2 are SGHVS and FQNEAQ. This CDR3 region has 15 residues. V was pared by 3 bases and J by 2 bases, with 13 bases between. Drawing the rest from reference TRBV7-8 and TRBJ1-2, the complete variable domain is GAGVSQSPRYKVAKRGQDVALRCDPISGHVSLFWYQQALGQGPEFLTYFQNEAQLDKSGLPSDRFFAERPEGSVSTLKIQRTQQEDSAVYLCASSLLAENNYGYTFGSGTRLTVV.